The next 13 T cell receptor beta chains were all read from a single sample in a study of blood T cell repertoires in COVID-19. TCRdb's copy holds only in-frame clones and misses some; the assay was immunoSEQ multiplex PCR. The sample has around 300,000 clones; about 85% are singletons. The sample was peripheral blood. All receptors derive from a human donor in a cohort sampled during active COVID-19.

The V gene is TRBV5-6, the J gene TRBJ2-7, with 13 bases aligning to TRBD2. After removal of 1 base from V and 6 bases from J, the junction contained 10 bases not matched to a gene. The germline CDR1 and CDR2 sequences are SGHDT and YYEEEE. This CDR3 has 17 amino acids. CDR3 sequence: CASSLTSGRVRMAEQYF. Written as DNA, the CDR3 is TGTGCCAGCAGCTTGACTAGCGGGAGGGTCCGGATGGCCGAGCAGTACTTC. Drawing the rest from reference TRBV5-6 and TRBJ2-7, the complete variable domain is DAGVTQSPTHLIKTRGQQVTLRCSPKSGHDTVSWYQQALGQGPQFIFQYYEEEERQRGNFPDRFSGHQFPNYSSELNVNALLLGDSALYLCASSLTSGRVRMAEQYFGPGTRLTVT.

The J gene is TRBJ1-2, the V gene TRBV4-1; no firm D call. Trimming shortened V by 2 bases and J by 1 base, and 17 bases separated the two germline ends. Per the germline V gene, CDR1 is MGHRA and CDR2 is YSYEKL. CDR3 length: 17 residues. The CDR3 loop is CASSQNFLIRGNYGYTF. CDR3 DNA sequence: TGCGCCAGCAGCCAAAACTTCCTAATCCGGGGTAACTATGGCTACACCTTC.

The chain combines TRBV11-2 with TRBJ2-1; 12 bases fit TRBD2. J was trimmed by 9 bases and V by 4 bases; bases with no gene match: 4. This CDR3 region has 14 residues. CDR1 and CDR2 from the germline V gene are SGHAT and FQNNGV. In nucleotides, the CDR3 is TGTGCCAGCAGCTCCCGACTAGCGGGAGTTGAGCAGTTCTTC. Protein sequence: CASSSRLAGVEQFF. The full variable domain, in which reference TRBV11-2 and TRBJ2-1 provide the parts outside the CDR3, is EAGVAQSPRYKIIEKRQSVAFWCNPISGHATLYWYQQILGQGPKLLIQFQNNGVVDDSQLPKDRFSAERLKGVDSTLKIQPAKLEDSAVYLCASSSRLAGVEQFFGPGTRLTVL.

The chain recombines TRBV30 with TRBJ1-5, with a possible D match to TRBD1 (5 bases). This CDR3 is 14 amino acids long. V was cut by 0 bases and J by 3 bases, with 9 bases left in between. CDR1 is GTSNPN and CDR2 is SVGIG in the germline V gene (reference sequence). The CDR3 loop reads CAWSVLQVNQPQHF. For the CDR3, the DNA is TGTGCCTGGAGTGTATTACAGGTCAATCAGCCCCAGCATTTT.

The chain uses TRBV5-5 and TRBJ2-5; 7 bases match TRBD1. Germline CDR1 and CDR2: SGHKS and YYEKEE (reference sequence). J gave up 2 bases and V 5 bases, and 9 bases lay outside the gene matches. The CDR3 has 15 residues. The CDR3 DNA reads as TGTGCCAGCAGGCTCGAGGGACAGCAACAAGAGACCCAGTACTTC. It yields the protein CASRLEGQQQETQYF.

The V call is TRBV5-5, the J call TRBJ2-7, with TRBD1 matching 7 bases. Germline CDR1 reads SGHKS; CDR2 reads YYEKEE (reference sequence). The J segment lost 3 bases and the V segment lost 4 bases, leaving 4 bases of the junction unmatched. CDR3 length: 13 residues. The CDR3 DNA follows: TGTGCCAGCAGCCCAGGGGGTCGCTACGAGCAGTACTTC. This sequence encodes CASSPGGRYEQYF.

The chain uses TRBV5-1 and TRBJ1-6; D is perhaps TRBD1 (5 bases). Germline CDR1 and CDR2: SGHRS and YFSETQ. The CDR3 contains 16 residues. V lost 4 bases to trimming and J lost 7 bases, with 18 bases between them. The CDR3 coding sequence is TGCGCCAGCAGCGATCAAGGGACCGCGGGGAATTCACCCCTCCACTTT. Translated: CASSDQGTAGNSPLHF.

This chain connects TRBV7-2 to TRBJ2-1; D perhaps matches TRBD2 (5 bases). Trimming removed 7 bases at V and 0 bases at J, with 10 bases between. Germline V gene lookup returns CDR1 SGHTA and CDR2 FQGNSA. The CDR3 totals 14 residues. CDR3 amino acids: CASKREGSYNEQFF. The CDR3 coding sequence is TGTGCCAGCAAGAGAGAGGGCTCCTACAATGAGCAGTTCTTC.

The chain is built from TRBV19 and TRBJ1-5; weak D call: TRBD1 (6 bases). Germline V gives CDR1 LNHDA, CDR2 SQIVND (reference sequence). The CDR3 totals 15 residues. Trimming removed 3 bases from V and 1 base from J, with 10 bases in between. The CDR3 coding sequence is TGTGCCAGTAGTATTTCAGGGGCAAGCAATCAGCCCCAGCATTTT. Translating gives CASSISGASNQPQHF.

This chain uses TRBV27 with TRBJ2-3; 8 positions match TRBD1. The V segment lost 5 bases and the J segment 6 bases; nucleotides outside the gene matches: 19. The CDR3 consists of 18 residues. Per the germline V gene, CDR1 is MNHEY and CDR2 is SMNVEV (reference sequence). This chain's CDR3 is CASSKSGQGILSADTQYF. For the CDR3, the DNA is TGTGCCAGCAGTAAATCCGGACAGGGTATCCTCTCGGCGGATACGCAGTATTTT.

V gene TRBV28 combines with J gene TRBJ1-4; D perhaps matches TRBD1 (5 bases). The CDR3 is made up of 16 amino acids. Germline values: CDR1 MDHEN, CDR2 SYDVKM. V was trimmed by 3 bases and J by 4 bases, leaving 15 bases between them. The CDR3 is CASSFIRDGVNEKLFF. DNA for the CDR3: TGTGCCAGCAGTTTTATCAGGGATGGGGTTAATGAAAAACTGTTTTTT.

The gene calls are TRBV29-1 and TRBJ2-1, with D tentatively TRBD2 (6 bases). CDR1 and CDR2 from the germline V gene are SQVTM and ANQGSEA. The CDR3 is 15 residues long. V lost 6 bases, J lost 4 bases, and 19 bases lay in between. The CDR3: CSVPGPQRAYNEQFF. CDR3 sequence (DNA): TGCAGCGTACCGGGACCTCAGCGGGCTTACAATGAGCAGTTCTTC.

This clone was recorded once. One end of the junction varies from germline; a read error may be responsible. V is TRBV7-9 and J is TRBJ2-4; 7 bases are a match to TRBD1. CDR1 is SEHNR and CDR2 is FQNEAQ in the germline V gene (reference sequence). The CDR3 is made up of 12 amino acids. The CDR3 DNA sequence: TGTGCCAGCAGCTCGGGACAGCTCATCGTCTTCTTC. Translating gives CASSSGQLIVFF.